Below, 10 T cell receptor beta chains from the same sample are listed, as sequenced in a study of shared clonotypes between healthy human individuals. Profiling relied on immunoSEQ multiplex PCR, and the TCRdb table lists in-frame clones only, not all of them. The sample consists of some 1.5 million clones, under 99% of them appearing once. The material sequenced was naive CD4+ T cells sorted from blood. As to subset: CD45RA+ positively selected. Every receptor here comes from a man aged 25 to 40 in good health.

This chain connects TRBV28 to TRBJ2-7, with TRBD1 identical over 9 bases. The CDR3 extends over 16 amino acids. Trimming cost V 6 bases and J 9 bases; bases outside gene matches: 18. The germline CDR1 and CDR2 sequences are MDHEN and SYDVKM. The chain's CDR3 is CASRATGGSPFAMQYF. For the CDR3, the DNA is TGTGCCAGCAGAGCCACAGGGGGCTCCCCGTTTGCGATGCAGTACTTC.

The chain recombines TRBV5-4 with TRBJ2-1, with 9 positions matching TRBD1. V was pared by 5 bases and J by 5 bases, with 8 bases of the junction left unmatched. CDR3 length: 15 amino acids. In germline, CDR1 is SGHNT, CDR2 YYREEE (reference sequence). CDR3 loop: CASSHPGQGHNEQFF. As DNA, the CDR3 is TGTGCCAGCAGTCACCCGGGACAGGGCCACAATGAGCAGTTCTTC.

This clone came up once. This chain connects TRBV5-5 to TRBJ2-7, with no clear D. V was shortened by 1 base and J by 3 bases, with 14 bases between the two germline ends. The CDR3 has 15 residues. CDR1 is SGHKS and CDR2 is YYEKEE in the germline V gene (reference sequence). The CDR3 coding sequence is TGTGCCAGCAGCTTGCACTCCGAGGTTCTCTACGAGCAGTACTTC. Its translation is CASSLHSEVLYEQYF.

The J gene is TRBJ2-3, the V gene TRBV5-6; D gene uncertain. Germline V gene sequence: CDR1 SGHDT, CDR2 YYEEEE. The CDR3 is 14 amino acids. Trimming pared 6 bases from V and 4 bases from J, leaving 15 bases between. The CDR3 coding sequence is TGTGCCAGCACGATGCCCGGCCGCCCAGATACGCAGTATTTT. This gives the protein CASTMPGRPDTQYF. The variable domain in full, with the rest retrieved from reference TRBV5-6 and TRBJ2-3, is DAGVTQSPTHLIKTRGQQVTLRCSPKSGHDTVSWYQQALGQGPQFIFQYYEEEERQRGNFPDRFSGHQFPNYSSELNVNALLLGDSALYLCASTMPGRPDTQYFGPGTRLTVL.

The chain recombines TRBV4-2 with TRBJ1-3; the match to TRBD1 covers 8 bases. There are 16 residues in the CDR3. Germline V CDR1 and CDR2: LGHNA, YNFKEQ. J gave up 0 bases and V 0 bases, and 1 base lay outside the gene matches. CDR3 sequence: CASSQETGASGNTIYF. For the CDR3, the DNA is TGTGCCAGCAGCCAAGAGACAGGGGCCTCTGGAAACACCATATATTTT.

V usage is TRBV11-3 and J usage is TRBJ2-3; D gene uncertain. The CDR3 is 13 residues long. Germline loops: CDR1 SGHNT, CDR2 YENEEA. V lost 8 bases, J lost 4 bases, and 13 bases lay in between. The DNA for the CDR3 is TGTGCCAGCGCGCTTAGTATGGCAGATACGCAGTATTTT. It specifies CASALSMADTQYF.

The chain links TRBV5-1 to TRBJ2-7; TRBD2 matches 7 bases. The CDR3 spans 15 residues. The germline V gene encodes CDR1 SGHRS and CDR2 YFSETQ. The trim removed 0 bases at V and 0 bases at J, leaving 3 bases unmatched. The CDR3 loop is CASSLARGSSYEQYF. In DNA form, the CDR3 reads TGCGCCAGCAGCTTGGCGCGGGGGAGCTCCTACGAGCAGTACTTC.

The chain carries TRBV20-1 and TRBJ1-1; D uncertain. The germline gives CDR1 DFQATT, CDR2 SNEGSKA (reference sequence). There are 9 residues in the CDR3. V lost 6 bases and J lost 10, with 9 bases in between. CDR3 in amino acids: CSAAQRAFF. CDR3 DNA sequence: TGCAGTGCCGCCCAGCGAGCTTTCTTT.

The rearrangement joins TRBV6-1 to TRBJ2-7, with 7 nucleotides matching TRBD1. Germline assignment: CDR1 MNHNS and CDR2 SASEGT. Trimming at V came to 3 bases and at J to 1 base, leaving 6 bases not matched to a gene. The CDR3 is 15 residues long. The CDR3 coding sequence is TGTGCCAGCAGTGAGGGGACAGCACAATCCTACGAGCAGTACTTC. As protein: CASSEGTAQSYEQYF.

J is TRBJ1-5 and V is TRBV5-6; D remains unclear. Per the germline V gene, CDR1 is SGHDT and CDR2 is YYEEEE. The V gene lost 1 base and the J gene lost 6 bases, with 8 bases spanning the gap. This CDR3 spans 13 amino acids. The CDR3 is CASSLSGIQPQHF. CDR3 nucleotides: TGTGCCAGCAGCTTGTCCGGAATTCAGCCCCAGCATTTT.